The 17 T cell receptor beta chains listed next were all sequenced from one sample in a study of blood T cell repertoires in COVID-19 (dated by TCRdb to 2018 to 2020). The protocol used for the library was the immunoSEQ multiplex PCR assay. Imported from immuneACCESS, the table was reduced by TCRdb to in-frame sequences with V and J called. These copies leave out some clones; in studies compared against another copy, an unresolved V gene accounts for under half, and the cause of the remainder is not known. The sample table holds about 300,000 clones, of which about 89% were seen once. Together, the top ten hold approximately 5% of the sample. What was sequenced was PBMCs or T cells enriched from blood (not recorded which). Receptors originate from a man between 60 and 75 years old who had recovered from COVID-19.

The rearrangement uses TRBV28 and TRBJ1-6; D is ambiguous. V shed 3 bases and J shed 3 bases, with 21 bases lying between them. Germline V CDR1 and CDR2: MDHEN, SYDVKM. This CDR3 comprises 19 residues. CDR3: CASSLPRKRLSYYNSPLHF. As DNA, the CDR3 is TGTGCCAGCAGTTTGCCCCGCAAGCGGTTGAGCTACTATAATTCACCCCTCCACTTT.

V is TRBV25-1 and J is TRBJ2-2; 7 nucleotides align to TRBD1. The CDR3 consists of 15 residues. Per the germline V gene, CDR1 is MGHDK and CDR2 is SYGVNS. Here the CDR3 DNA reads TGTGTCAATTTTCCGGGACAGAAGAACACCGGGGAGCTGTTTTTT. It encodes CVNFPGQKNTGELFF.

This chain connects TRBV5-1 to TRBJ1-3; D is possibly TRBD1 (5 bases). Trimming stripped 0 bases from V and 2 bases from J, with 9 bases between. The germline V gene encodes CDR1 SGHRS and CDR2 YFSETQ. The CDR3 extends over 15 amino acids. CDR3 sequence (DNA): TGCGCCAGCAGCTTGGCCTCCAGGGCTGGAAACACCATATATTTT. It encodes CASSLASRAGNTIYF. Full variable domain (missing parts from reference TRBV5-1 and TRBJ1-3): KAGVTQTPRYLIKTRGQQVTLSCSPISGHRSVSWYQQTPGQGLQFLFEYFSETQRNKGNFPGRFSGRQFSNSRSEMNVSTLELGDSALYLCASSLASRAGNTIYFGEGSWLTVV.

The chain links TRBV7-3 to TRBJ2-3; D may be TRBD2 (6 bases). Germline CDR1 SGHTA, CDR2 FQGTGA. The CDR3 is 15 residues long. Trimming left V 0 bases short and J 5 bases short, with 12 bases between. The CDR3 spells CASSLTRGREDTQYF. The CDR3 bases are TGTGCCAGCAGCTTAACGCGGGGTAGAGAAGATACGCAGTATTTT. The full variable domain, in which reference TRBV7-3 and TRBJ2-3 provide the parts outside the CDR3, is GAGVSQTPSNKVTEKGKYVELRCDPISGHTALYWYRQSLGQGPEFLIYFQGTGAADDSGLPNDRFFAVRPEGSVSTLKIQRTERGDSAVYLCASSLTRGREDTQYFGPGTRLTVL.

This clone was observed a single time. V usage is TRBV7-8 and J usage is TRBJ1-5; 10 bases map to TRBD1. Germline CDR1 reads SGHVS; CDR2 reads FQNEAQ. The CDR3 sequence is 17 residues long. V was pared by 2 bases and J by 1 base, with 5 bases of the junction left unmatched. CDR3 protein: CASSLSWDRGSNQPQHF. CDR3 bases: TGTGCCAGCAGCTTAAGCTGGGACAGGGGAAGCAATCAGCCCCAGCATTTT.

The rearrangement joins TRBV7-6 to TRBJ2-1, with TRBD2 matching 8 bases. V dropped 4 bases and J dropped 2; count of bases not matched to a gene: 4. The CDR3 sequence is 15 residues long. Looked up from germline, CDR1 is SGHVS and CDR2 is FNYEAQ. For the CDR3, the DNA is TGTGCCAGCAGCTCCTTAGCGGGACCCTACAATGAGCAGTTCTTC. It specifies CASSSLAGPYNEQFF.

This CDR3 reads CASSLSGESQETQYF. In DNA form, the CDR3 reads TGCGCCAGCAGCTTGTCAGGGGAAAGCCAAGAGACCCAGTACTTC. V is TRBV5-1 and J is TRBJ2-5; possible D gene TRBD1, 6 bases. Per the germline V gene, CDR1 is SGHRS and CDR2 is YFSETQ. The CDR3 is made up of 15 amino acids. V was cut by 1 base and J by 1 base, with 11 bases left in between.

The chain has TRBV5-5 and TRBJ2-7, with 10 bases matching TRBD1. Germline V CDR1 and CDR2: SGHKS, YYEKEE (reference sequence). The CDR3 is 15 residues long. J gave up 3 bases and V 0 bases, and 3 bases lay outside the gene matches. The CDR3 region is CASSLGRTGGYEQYF. The CDR3 bases are TGTGCCAGCAGCTTGGGACGGACAGGGGGCTACGAGCAGTACTTC.

The chain recombines TRBV24-1 with TRBJ1-5; 7 nucleotides line up with TRBD1. J lost 7 bases, V lost 4 bases, and 6 bases had no gene match. CDR1 KGHDR and CDR2 SFDVKD come from the germline V gene. This CDR3 contains 14 residues. The CDR3 is CATSEQGFDQPQHF. Written as DNA, the CDR3 is TGTGCCACCAGTGAACAGGGGTTTGACCAGCCCCAGCATTTT.

This chain uses TRBV7-2 with TRBJ1-2; D unresolved. Trimming shortened V by 5 bases and J by 8 bases, and 15 bases separated the two germline ends. The CDR3 length is 13 residues. Germline V CDR1 and CDR2: SGHTA, FQGNSA. CDR3 DNA sequence: TGTGCCAGCAGCCCACCCCCTGGTGAGGGCTACACCTTC. Its protein product is CASSPPPGEGYTF.

The genes are TRBV5-4 and TRBJ2-7; D perhaps matches TRBD2 (6 bases). The CDR3 is 14 residues long. The germline CDR1 and CDR2 sequences are SGHNT and YYREEE (reference sequence). Trimming removed 0 bases at V and 2 bases at J, with 9 bases between. The CDR3 nucleotides are TGTGCCAGCAGCTTGGGACTAGGGCCCTACGAGCAGTACTTC. It translates to CASSLGLGPYEQYF.

This clone was observed a single time. The V and J genes are TRBV7-9 and TRBJ2-3; D call uncertain. Trimming took off 1 base at V and 7 bases at J, with 15 bases between the two ends. The CDR3 has 15 amino acids. Germline V gene data show CDR1 as SEHNR and CDR2 as FQNEAQ (reference sequence). CDR3 bases: TGTGCCAGCAGCTTAGAGGCCGCCAGGTCGCATACGCAGTATTTT. Encoded protein: CASSLEAARSHTQYF.

Only a few counts were recorded for this clone. J is TRBJ2-1 and V is TRBV5-5, with a tentative D call TRBD2 (6 bases). This CDR3 spans 15 amino acids. V shed 4 bases and J shed 0 bases, with 11 bases lying between them. In germline, CDR1 is SGHKS, CDR2 YYEKEE (reference sequence). CDR3 bases: TGTGCCAGCAGCGCGGGACCGACCTCCTACAATGAGCAGTTCTTC. As protein: CASSAGPTSYNEQFF. The full variable domain, with the rest looked up from reference TRBV5-5 and TRBJ2-1, is DAGVTQSPTHLIKTRGQQVTLRCSPISGHKSVSWYQQVLGQGPQFIFQYYEKEERGRGNFPDRFSARQFPNYSSELNVNALLLGDSALYLCASSAGPTSYNEQFFGPGTRLTVL.

This rearrangement joins TRBV21-1 to TRBJ2-7; the table's D gene call, TRBD1, was not cross checked with the DNA. TRBV21-1 is a known pseudogene. The CDR3 contains 15 residues. The DNA for the CDR3 is TGTGCCAGCATTACCGGGACAGAAAAACTCGCCGAGCAGTACTTC. This translates into CASITGTEKLAEQYF.

This clone has only a few counts. The gene calls are TRBV7-9 and TRBJ1-1; the D is unclear. V shed 2 bases and J shed 4 bases, with 11 bases lying between them. CDR3 length: 14 residues. Germline V gene sequence: CDR1 SEHNR, CDR2 FQNEAQ (reference sequence). This CDR3 is CASSLSVGGTEAFF. CDR3 bases: TGTGCCAGCAGCTTAAGTGTTGGCGGCACTGAAGCTTTCTTT.

The rearrangement links TRBV25-1 to TRBJ2-5; D remains unclear. The CDR3 is 13 residues long. With 1 base removed from V and 5 bases from J, the gap between germline ends came to 8 bases. The V gene's germline CDR1 is MGHDK and CDR2 SYGVNS. The CDR3 spells CASSELERETQYF. The DNA of the CDR3 is TGTGCCAGCAGTGAATTGGAGAGGGAGACCCAGTACTTC.

The V call is TRBV5-4, the J call TRBJ2-3; 8 nucleotides match TRBD2. The germline gives CDR1 SGHNT, CDR2 YYREEE (reference sequence). J gave up 4 bases and V 0 bases, and 7 bases lay outside the gene matches. The CDR3 has 16 amino acids. CDR3 residues: CASSLETGGPADTQYF. The CDR3 DNA follows: TGTGCCAGCAGCTTGGAAACGGGAGGGCCTGCAGATACGCAGTATTTT.